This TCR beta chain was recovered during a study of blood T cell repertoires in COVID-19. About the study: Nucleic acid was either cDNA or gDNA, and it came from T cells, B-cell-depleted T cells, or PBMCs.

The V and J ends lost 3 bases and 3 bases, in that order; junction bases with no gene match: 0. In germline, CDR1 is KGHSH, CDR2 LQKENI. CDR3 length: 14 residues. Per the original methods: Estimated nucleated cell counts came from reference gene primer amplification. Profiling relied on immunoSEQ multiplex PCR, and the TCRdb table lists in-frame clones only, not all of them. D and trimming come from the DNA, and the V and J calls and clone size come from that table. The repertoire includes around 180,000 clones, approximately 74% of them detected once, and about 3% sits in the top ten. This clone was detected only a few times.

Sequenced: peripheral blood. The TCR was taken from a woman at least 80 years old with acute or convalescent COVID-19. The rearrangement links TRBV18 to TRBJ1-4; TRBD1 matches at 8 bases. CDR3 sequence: CASSPDRANEKLFF. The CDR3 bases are TGTGCCAGCTCACCGGACAGGGCTAATGAAAAACTGTTTTTT.